This T cell receptor beta chain stems from a study of blood T cell repertoires in COVID-19. Whole-study context: Researchers got acute and convalescent COVID-19 samples from the United States, Italy and Spain. Sample material is recorded as cDNA or gDNA derived from T cells, B-cell-depleted T cells, or PBMCs.

This clone has a single count. Under the authors' procedure: Nucleated cell counts were estimated from reference gene primer amplification. The protocol was immunoSEQ multiplex PCR, while the TCRdb copy is restricted to in-frame clones and leaves out a portion. For V, J and clone size, that table is used; D and trimming come from the DNA. The table lists more than 75,000 clones, 84% of them singletons. Germline V gene data show CDR1 as MGHRA and CDR2 as YSYEKL. Unmatched junction bases numbered 7, after V lost 1 base and J lost 9 bases. This CDR3 region has 14 residues. This clonotype originated in a human donor in a cohort sampled during active COVID-19. Sequencing input: peripheral blood. This chain uses TRBV4-1 with TRBJ2-7, with TRBD1 matching over 9 bases. The chain's CDR3 is CASSQAGTGHRQYF. CDR3 bases: TGCGCCAGCAGCCAAGCCGGGACAGGGCATCGGCAGTACTTC.